The present T cell receptor beta chain was sequenced within a study of vaccination and CD4 T cells after COVID-19. Turning to this clonotype: Its antigen remains unknown.

The Oncomine TCR Beta short-read assay sequenced DNA from cultured CD4+ T cells. The genomic DNA was obtained from cultured CD4+ T cells by extraction with the QIAamp micro DNA kit. One entry per CDR3 protein results from TCRdb running MiXCR on the PCR reads. Of over 10,000 distinct CDR3 sequences in the sample, over 40% were seen once. CDR3 length equals 15 residues. V was clipped by 4 bases and J by 4 bases, with 16 bases between them. Germline V gene data show CDR1 as LGHNA and CDR2 as YSLEER. Treatment: 10-day PBMC culture with coronavirus spike peptide pools or control peptides (ViraFEST assay). The chain has TRBV4-3 and TRBJ2-5, with a possible D match to TRBD1 (7 bases). Sequenced here: cultured CD4+ T cells from blood, sampled after SARS-CoV-2 vaccination. The sequence was obtained from a human donor with COVID-19. The CDR3 bases are TGCGCCAGCAGCCGTACGCAGGGGGGCGGAGAGACCCAGTACTTC. Translating gives CASSRTQGGGETQYF.